The T cell receptor (beta chain) described here comes from a study of tumor and adjacent non-tumor tissue in lung cancer (dated by TCRdb to the late 2010s). In terms of the full investigation: The cohort included 12 adenocarcinoma, a couple of squamous cell carcinoma and 1 small cell lung cancer patients. Ages among the roughly 15 patients ranged from roughly 30 to 76 years, there were 10 men and 5 women, and disease was at TNM stage I to III. Sequencing generated a total of more than 100 million productive TCRbeta reads, averaging about 4.17 million reads per sample. Bulk TCRbeta repertoires were compared between lung tumor tissue and matched distant non-tumor lung tissue obtained from roughly 16 lung cancer patients. A few dozen paired specimens, one tumor and one normal lung sample per patient, were profiled by TCRbeta CDR3 sequencing.

The library was prepared using multiplex PCR. The data were produced on an Illumina HiSeq 2500. Following protocols modified from ARM-PCR, the researchers constructed TCRbeta libraries through three rounds of nested PCR with primers (Table S4). Before sequencing, PCR products of 200-500 bp were cut from the gel and purified using the QIAquick gel extraction kit. As for how the authors treated the data: Trimmomatic was used to clean the reads, FLASH was used to merge the reads into complete CDR3 sequences, and MiTCR was used to assign the reads to V(D)J germline segments. Clonal diversity was calculated as the inverse Simpson's index using VDJtools. Productive reads were defined as in-frame sequences without a premature stop codon. In TCRdb, the public reads were trimmed at Q25 with fastp and aligned with MiXCR, with productive beta chains retained. Each entry merges the rows of one CDR3 protein and shows their most common DNA and genes. These V and J calls rely on TCRdb rather than the paper's analysis. The sample yields 80,000 to 100,000 distinct CDR3 sequences; 75% to 90% were counted once. The top ten hold less than 40% of the sample.

Here is what the overall study found, with its caveats: A significantly larger cumulative share of the repertoire was made up by the top 100 clones in normal lung than in tumor tissue. Neither the sequencing platform nor unique molecular identifiers are mentioned in the methods. Significantly higher TCR diversity (inverse Simpson) was observed in tumor tissue than in normal lung tissue (roughly 470 vs 170, P = 0.0075, Mann-Whitney U test). TCR diversity was significantly higher in younger patients, and greater tumor TCR diversity was associated with shorter overall survival and shorter disease-free survival. The cohort had only about 16 patients, and the authors noted that larger samples and more detailed clinical data are needed. Peripheral blood was not sequenced, so blood TCRbeta repertoires in these lung cancer patients were not examined.

As for this clonotype: Its specific antigen is unknown. The CDR3 end shows no conserved phenylalanine or tryptophan, and so a read error is likely.

RNA was isolated from bulk, unsorted tissue, and RNA quality was assessed with a NanoDrop ND-1000 and an Agilent 2100. For the normal lung samples, distant non-tumor tissue was collected more than 3 cm away from the tumor edge. All donors had newly diagnosed lung cancer, had not received prior chemotherapy, and were admitted for thoracic surgery in China between August and November 2014. Patients with previous radiotherapy or chemotherapy, or with another concurrent cancer, were excluded from the study. Pieces of surgical tissue measuring about 1-2 cm3 were kept in RNAlater solution and stored at -80 degrees C until use. This clonotype originated in a man between 60 and 75 years old with small cell lung cancer. Sequenced sample: distant non-tumor lung tissue.

The DNA sequence is as follows: TGTGCCAGCAGGGGACTAGCGGGAGACAAGACCCAGTACTTA. This encodes CASRGLAGDKTQYL. The V gene is TRBV6-6 and the J gene is TRBJ2-5; 14 of the junction bases match TRBD2. As encoded in the germline V gene (reference sequence), CDR1 is MNHNY while CDR2 is SVGAGI. V trim: 6 bases; J trim: 6 bases; unmatched bases: 3. The CDR3 is 14 amino acids in total, end residues counted. Only the CDR3 part of the read is kept: 42 bases, read in frame from the first base.